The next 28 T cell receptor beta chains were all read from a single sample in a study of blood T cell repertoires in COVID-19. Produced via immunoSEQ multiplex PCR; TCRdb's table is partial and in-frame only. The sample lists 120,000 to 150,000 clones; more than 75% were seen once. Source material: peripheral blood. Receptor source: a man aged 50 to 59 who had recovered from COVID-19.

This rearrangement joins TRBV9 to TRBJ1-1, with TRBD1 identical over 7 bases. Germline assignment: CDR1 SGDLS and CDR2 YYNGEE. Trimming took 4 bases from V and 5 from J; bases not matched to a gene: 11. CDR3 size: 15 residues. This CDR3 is CASSSPDRAGTEAFF. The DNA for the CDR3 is TGTGCCAGCAGCTCCCCAGACAGGGCGGGGACTGAAGCTTTCTTT. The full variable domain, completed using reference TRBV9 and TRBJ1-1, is DSGVTQTPKHLITATGQRVTLRCSPRSGDLSVYWYQQSLDQGLQFLIQYYNGEERAKGNILERFSAQQFPDLHSELNLSSLELGDSALYFCASSSPDRAGTEAFFGQGTRLTVV.

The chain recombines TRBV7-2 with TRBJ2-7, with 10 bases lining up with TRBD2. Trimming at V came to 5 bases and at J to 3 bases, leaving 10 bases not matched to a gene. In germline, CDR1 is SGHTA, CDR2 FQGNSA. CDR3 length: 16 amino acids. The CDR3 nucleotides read TGTGCCAGCAGCCTAACGGTAGCGGGGGGAATCTACGAGCAGTACTTC. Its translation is CASSLTVAGGIYEQYF.

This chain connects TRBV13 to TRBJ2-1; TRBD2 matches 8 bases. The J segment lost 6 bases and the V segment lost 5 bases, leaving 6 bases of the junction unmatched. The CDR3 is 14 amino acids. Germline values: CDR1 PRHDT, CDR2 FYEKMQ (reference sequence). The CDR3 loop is CASSRPAGVNEQFF. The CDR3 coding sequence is TGTGCCAGCAGCCGGCCAGCGGGGGTCAATGAGCAGTTCTTC.

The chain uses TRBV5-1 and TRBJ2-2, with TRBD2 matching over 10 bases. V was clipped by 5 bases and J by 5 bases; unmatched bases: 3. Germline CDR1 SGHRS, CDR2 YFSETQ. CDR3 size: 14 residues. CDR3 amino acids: CASSSSGGTGELFF. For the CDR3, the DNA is TGCGCCAGCAGTTCTAGCGGGGGAACCGGGGAGCTGTTTTTT.

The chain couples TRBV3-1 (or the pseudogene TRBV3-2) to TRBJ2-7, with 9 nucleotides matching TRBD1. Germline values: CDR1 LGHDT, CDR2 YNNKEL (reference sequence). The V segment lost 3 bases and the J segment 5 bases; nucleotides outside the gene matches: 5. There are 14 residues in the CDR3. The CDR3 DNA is TGTGCCAGCAGCCACGGGGACAGGGACAACGAGCAGTACTTC. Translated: CASSHGDRDNEQYF.

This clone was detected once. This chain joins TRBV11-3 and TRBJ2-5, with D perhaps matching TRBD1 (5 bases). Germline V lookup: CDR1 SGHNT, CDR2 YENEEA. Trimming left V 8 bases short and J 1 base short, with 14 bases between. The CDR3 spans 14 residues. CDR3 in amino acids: CASGRTTSQETQYF. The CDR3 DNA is TGTGCCAGCGGACGGACAACCAGCCAAGAGACCCAGTACTTC.

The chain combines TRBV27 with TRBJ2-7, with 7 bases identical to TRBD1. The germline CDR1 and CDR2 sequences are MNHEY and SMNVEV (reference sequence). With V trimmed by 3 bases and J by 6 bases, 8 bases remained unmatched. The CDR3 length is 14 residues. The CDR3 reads CASSFSDRASEQYF. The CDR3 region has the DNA TGTGCCAGCAGTTTTAGTGACAGGGCCTCCGAGCAGTACTTC.

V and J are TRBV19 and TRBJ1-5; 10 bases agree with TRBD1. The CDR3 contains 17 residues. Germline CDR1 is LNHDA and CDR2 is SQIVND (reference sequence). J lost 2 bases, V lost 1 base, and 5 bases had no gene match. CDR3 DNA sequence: TGTGCCAGTAGTATAGGGCGGACAGGGGGAGGCAATCAGCCCCAGCATTTT. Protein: CASSIGRTGGGNQPQHF.

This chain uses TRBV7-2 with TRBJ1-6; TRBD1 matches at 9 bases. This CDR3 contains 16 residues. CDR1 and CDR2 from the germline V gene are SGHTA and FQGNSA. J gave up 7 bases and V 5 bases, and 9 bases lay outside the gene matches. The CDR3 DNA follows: TGTGCCAGCAGCCAAAGGGACAGGGCGCAAAATTCACCCCTCCACTTT. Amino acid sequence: CASSQRDRAQNSPLHF. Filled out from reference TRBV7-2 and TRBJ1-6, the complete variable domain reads GAGVSQSPSNKVTEKGKDVELRCDPISGHTALYWYRQSLGQGLEFLIYFQGNSAPDKSGLPSDRFSAERTGGSVSTLTIQRTQQEDSAVYLCASSQRDRAQNSPLHFGNGTRLTVT.

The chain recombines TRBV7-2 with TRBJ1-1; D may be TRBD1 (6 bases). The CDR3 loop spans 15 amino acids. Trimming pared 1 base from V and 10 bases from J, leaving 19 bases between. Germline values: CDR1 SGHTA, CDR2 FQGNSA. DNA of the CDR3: TGTGCCAGCAGCTTAGTACAGGGTTTGATCAACGGAGCTTTCTTT. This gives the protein CASSLVQGLINGAFF.

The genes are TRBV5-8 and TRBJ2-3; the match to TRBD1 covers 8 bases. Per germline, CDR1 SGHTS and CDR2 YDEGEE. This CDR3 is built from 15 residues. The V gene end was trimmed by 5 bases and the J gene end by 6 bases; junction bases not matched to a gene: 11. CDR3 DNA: TGTGCCAGCAGGCCCCGGGACAGGTCAATTGATACGCAGTATTTT. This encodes CASRPRDRSIDTQYF.

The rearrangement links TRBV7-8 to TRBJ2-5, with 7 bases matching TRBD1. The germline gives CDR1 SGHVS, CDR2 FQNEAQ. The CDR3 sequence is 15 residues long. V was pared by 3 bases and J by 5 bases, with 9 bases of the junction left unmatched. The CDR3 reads CASSFGQASVETQYF. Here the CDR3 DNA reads TGTGCCAGCAGCTTCGGACAGGCTAGTGTGGAGACCCAGTACTTC.

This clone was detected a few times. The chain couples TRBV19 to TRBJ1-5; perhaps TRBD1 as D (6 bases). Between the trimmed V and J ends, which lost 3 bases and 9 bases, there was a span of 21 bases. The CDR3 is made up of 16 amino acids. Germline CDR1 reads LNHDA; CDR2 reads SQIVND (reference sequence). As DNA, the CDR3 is TGTGCCAGTAGTATCTCGGGACAAGGCCCCTCTCGGCCCCAGCATTTT. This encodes CASSISGQGPSRPQHF.

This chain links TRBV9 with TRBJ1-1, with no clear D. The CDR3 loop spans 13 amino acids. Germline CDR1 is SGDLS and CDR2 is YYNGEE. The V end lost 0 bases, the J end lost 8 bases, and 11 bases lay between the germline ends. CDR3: CASSVGQASEAFF. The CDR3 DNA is TGTGCCAGCAGCGTAGGTCAGGCTTCCGAAGCTTTCTTT.

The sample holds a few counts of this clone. DNA of the CDR3: TGTGCCAGCAGTGCCCTTTGGACAGAGAGTTACGAGCAGTACTTC. It specifies CASSALWTESYEQYF. The chain is built from TRBV2 and TRBJ2-7; D is possibly TRBD1 (6 bases). With 4 bases removed from V and 4 bases from J, the gap between germline ends came to 17 bases. The CDR3 has 15 residues. Germline CDR1 SNHLY, CDR2 FYNNEI.

In nucleotides, the CDR3 is TGTGCCAGCAGACCGGGACAGGGGGCTGGCGAGCAGTACTTC. Protein sequence: CASRPGQGAGEQYF. This sequence joins TRBV28 and TRBJ2-7; 12 nucleotides match TRBD1. The CDR3 has 14 amino acids. Germline CDR1 reads MDHEN; CDR2 reads SYDVKM. J was trimmed by 6 bases and V by 6 bases; bases with no gene match: 6.

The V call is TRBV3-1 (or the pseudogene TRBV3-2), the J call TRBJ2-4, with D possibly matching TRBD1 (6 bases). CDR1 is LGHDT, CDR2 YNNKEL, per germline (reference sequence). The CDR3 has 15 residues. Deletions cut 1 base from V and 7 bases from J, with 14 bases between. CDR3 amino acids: CASSQGLRGSNIQYF. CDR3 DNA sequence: TGTGCCAGCAGCCAAGGTCTCAGGGGTAGTAACATTCAGTACTTC.

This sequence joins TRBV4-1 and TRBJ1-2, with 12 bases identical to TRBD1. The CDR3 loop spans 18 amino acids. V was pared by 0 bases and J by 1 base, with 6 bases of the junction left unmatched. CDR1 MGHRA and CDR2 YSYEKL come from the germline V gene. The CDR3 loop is CASSQERDRGRFNYGYTF. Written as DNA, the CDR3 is TGCGCCAGCAGCCAAGAAAGGGACAGGGGGCGATTTAACTATGGCTACACCTTC.

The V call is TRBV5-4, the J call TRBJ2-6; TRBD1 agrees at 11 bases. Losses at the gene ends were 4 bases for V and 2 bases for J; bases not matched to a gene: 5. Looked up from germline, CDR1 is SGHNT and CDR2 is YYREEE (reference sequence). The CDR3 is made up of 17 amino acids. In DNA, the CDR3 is TGTGCCAGCAGCCAGGGACAGGGGGGGCCTGGGGCCAACGTCCTGACTTTC. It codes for CASSQGQGGPGANVLTF.

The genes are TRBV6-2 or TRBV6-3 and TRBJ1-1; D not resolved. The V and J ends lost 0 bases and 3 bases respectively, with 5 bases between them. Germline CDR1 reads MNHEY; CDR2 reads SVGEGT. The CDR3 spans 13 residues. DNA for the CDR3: TGTGCCAGCAGTTACTCGGCCGACACTGAAGCTTTCTTT. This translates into CASSYSADTEAFF.

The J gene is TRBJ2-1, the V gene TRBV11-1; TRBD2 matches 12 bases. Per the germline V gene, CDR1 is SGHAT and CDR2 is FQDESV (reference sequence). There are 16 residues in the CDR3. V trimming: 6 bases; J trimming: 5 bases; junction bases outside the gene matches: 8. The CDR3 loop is CASRPGRTSGDNEQFF. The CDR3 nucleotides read TGTGCCAGCAGACCCGGTCGGACTAGCGGGGACAATGAGCAGTTCTTC.

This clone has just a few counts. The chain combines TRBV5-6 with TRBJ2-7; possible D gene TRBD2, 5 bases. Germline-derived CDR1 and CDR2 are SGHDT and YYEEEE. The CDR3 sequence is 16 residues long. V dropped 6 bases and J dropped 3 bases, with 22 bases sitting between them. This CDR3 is CASNKRTHDGDYEQYF. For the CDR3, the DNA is TGTGCCAGCAACAAACGTACCCACGACGGGGACTACGAGCAGTACTTC.

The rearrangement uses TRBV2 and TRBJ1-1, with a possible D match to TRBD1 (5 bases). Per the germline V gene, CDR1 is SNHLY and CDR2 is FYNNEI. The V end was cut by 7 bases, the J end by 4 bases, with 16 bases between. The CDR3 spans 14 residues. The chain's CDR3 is CASTQRRDFTEAFF. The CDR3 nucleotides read TGTGCCAGCACCCAGAGGAGGGACTTCACTGAAGCTTTCTTT. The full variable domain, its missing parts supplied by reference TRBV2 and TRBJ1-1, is EPEVTQTPSHQVTQMGQEVILRCVPISNHLYFYWYRQILGQKVEFLVSFYNNEISEKSEIFDDQFSVERPDGSNFTLKIRSTKLEDSAMYFCASTQRRDFTEAFFGQGTRLTVV.

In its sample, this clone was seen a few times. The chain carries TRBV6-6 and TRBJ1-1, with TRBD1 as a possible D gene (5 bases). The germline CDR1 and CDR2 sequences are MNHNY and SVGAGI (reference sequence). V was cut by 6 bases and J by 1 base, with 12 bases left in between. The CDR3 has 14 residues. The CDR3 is CASRFSQGNTEAFF. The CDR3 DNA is TGTGCCAGCAGGTTTTCCCAGGGGAACACTGAAGCTTTCTTT.

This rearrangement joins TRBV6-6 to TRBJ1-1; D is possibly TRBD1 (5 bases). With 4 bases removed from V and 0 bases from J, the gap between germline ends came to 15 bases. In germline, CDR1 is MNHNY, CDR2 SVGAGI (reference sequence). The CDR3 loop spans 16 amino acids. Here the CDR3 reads CASSSPTWGVNTEAFF. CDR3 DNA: TGTGCCAGCAGTTCCCCTACGTGGGGGGTGAACACTGAAGCTTTCTTT.

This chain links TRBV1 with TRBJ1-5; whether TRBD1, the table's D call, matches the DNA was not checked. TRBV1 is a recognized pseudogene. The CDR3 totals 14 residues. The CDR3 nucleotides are TGCACCAGCAGCCAAAACAGGGCCAATCAGCCCCAGCATTTT. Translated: CTSSQNRANQPQHF.

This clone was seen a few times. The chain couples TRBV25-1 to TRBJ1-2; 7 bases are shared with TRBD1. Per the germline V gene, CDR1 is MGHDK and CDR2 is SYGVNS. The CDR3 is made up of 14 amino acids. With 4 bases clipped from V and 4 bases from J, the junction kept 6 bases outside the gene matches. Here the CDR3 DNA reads TGTGCCAGCAGTGTGACAGGGTCTAGCTATGGCTACACCTTC. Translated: CASSVTGSSYGYTF.

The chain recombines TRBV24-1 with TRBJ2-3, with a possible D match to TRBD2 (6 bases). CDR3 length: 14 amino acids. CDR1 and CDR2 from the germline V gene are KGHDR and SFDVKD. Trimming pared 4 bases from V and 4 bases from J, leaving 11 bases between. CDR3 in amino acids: CATSDPGLPDTQYF. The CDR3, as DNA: TGTGCCACCAGTGACCCAGGACTACCAGATACGCAGTATTTT.